The present TCR beta chain was sequenced within a study of T cell responses to AZD1222 COVID-19 vaccine. Overall study findings and caveats: Among AZD1222 vaccinees, only 5 to 7 were seropositive at baseline. Spike-specific TCR breadth and depth were elevated following two AZD1222 doses. Donors were largely white British and mainly female; clonal diversity was possibly underestimated.

Details on this clone: Its antigen remains unidentified.

Sequenced by immunoSEQ multiplex PCR; TCRdb stores in-frame clones only, minus some. The data show under 200,000 clones, roughly 87% seen once. CDR1 and CDR2 from the germline V gene are SGHDT and YYEEEE. The CDR3 has 18 residues. Trimming pared 3 bases from V and 9 bases from J, leaving 25 bases between. The receptor comes from an adult who received the AZD1222 COVID-19 vaccine. The source material was peripheral blood, sampled 28 days after the second AZD1222 dose. The V gene is TRBV5-6, the J gene TRBJ1-6; D may be TRBD1 (6 bases). This CDR3 is CASSSKKQGIRSLSPLHF. The DNA of the CDR3 is TGTGCCAGCAGCTCGAAAAAACAGGGAATTCGTTCCCTTTCACCCCTCCACTTT.